This T cell receptor beta chain comes out of a study of T-cell reconstitution after alpha-beta-depleted transplantation in children. During its preparation, the TCRbeta library received unique molecular identifiers. TCRdb reprocessed the PCR reads via MiXCR and lists one record per CDR3 protein. The data hold fewer than 550,000 distinct CDR3 sequences, with approximately 11% observed a single time. This clonotype occurred once. The germline CDR1 and CDR2 sequences are SGHTA and FQGTGA. CDR3 size: 15 residues. Trimming stripped 6 bases from V and 2 bases from J, with 16 bases between. This clonotype was sampled from a human donor who donated a stem cell graft to a child with acute myeloid leukemia. The chain is built from TRBV7-3 and TRBJ2-5; the D gene is possibly TRBD1 (6 bases). The sample here was PBMCs from the stem cell graft donor, taken from the stem cell graft. This CDR3 is CASSHSTGIQETQYF. The CDR3 coding sequence is TGTGCCAGCAGTCATTCAACAGGGATACAAGAGACCCAGTACTTC.